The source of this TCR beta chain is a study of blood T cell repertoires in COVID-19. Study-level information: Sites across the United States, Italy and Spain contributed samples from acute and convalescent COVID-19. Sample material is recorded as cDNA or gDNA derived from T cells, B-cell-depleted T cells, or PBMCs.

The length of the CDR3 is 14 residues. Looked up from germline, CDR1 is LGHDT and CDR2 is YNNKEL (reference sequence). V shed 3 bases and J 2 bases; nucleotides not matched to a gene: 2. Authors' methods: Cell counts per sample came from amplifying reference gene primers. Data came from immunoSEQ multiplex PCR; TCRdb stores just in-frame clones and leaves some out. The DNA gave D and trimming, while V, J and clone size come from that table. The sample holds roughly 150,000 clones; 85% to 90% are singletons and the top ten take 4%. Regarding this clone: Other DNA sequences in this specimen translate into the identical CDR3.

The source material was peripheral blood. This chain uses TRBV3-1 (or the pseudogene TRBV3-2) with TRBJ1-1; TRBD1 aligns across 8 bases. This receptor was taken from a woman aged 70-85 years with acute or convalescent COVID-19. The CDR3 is CASSQAGGNTEAFF. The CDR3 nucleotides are TGTGCCAGCAGCCAGGCAGGGGGCAACACTGAAGCTTTCTTT.